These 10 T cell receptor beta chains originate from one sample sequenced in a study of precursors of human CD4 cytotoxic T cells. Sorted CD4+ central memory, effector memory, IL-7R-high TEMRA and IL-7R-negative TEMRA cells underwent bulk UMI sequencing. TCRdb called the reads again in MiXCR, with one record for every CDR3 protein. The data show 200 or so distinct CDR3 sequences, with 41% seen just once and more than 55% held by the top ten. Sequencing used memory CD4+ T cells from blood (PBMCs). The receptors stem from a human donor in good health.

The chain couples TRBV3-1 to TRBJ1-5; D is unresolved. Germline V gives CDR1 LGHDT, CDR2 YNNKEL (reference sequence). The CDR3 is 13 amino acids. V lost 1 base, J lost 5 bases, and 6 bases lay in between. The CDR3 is CASSQVRDQPQHF. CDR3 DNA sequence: TGTGCCAGCAGCCAAGTTCGAGATCAGCCCCAGCATTTT.

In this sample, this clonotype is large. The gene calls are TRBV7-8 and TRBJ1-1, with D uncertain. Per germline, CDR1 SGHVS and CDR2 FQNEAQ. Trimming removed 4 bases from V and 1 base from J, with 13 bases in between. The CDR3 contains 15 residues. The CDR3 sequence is CASSSGWYGNTEAFF. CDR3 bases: TGTGCCAGCAGCTCAGGATGGTACGGGAACACTGAAGCTTTCTTT.

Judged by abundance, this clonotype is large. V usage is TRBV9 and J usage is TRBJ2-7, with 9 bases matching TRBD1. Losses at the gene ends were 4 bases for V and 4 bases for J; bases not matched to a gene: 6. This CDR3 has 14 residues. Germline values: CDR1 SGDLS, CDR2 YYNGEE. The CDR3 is CASSPGQGWYEQYF. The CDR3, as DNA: TGTGCCAGCAGCCCCGGACAGGGGTGGTACGAGCAGTACTTC.

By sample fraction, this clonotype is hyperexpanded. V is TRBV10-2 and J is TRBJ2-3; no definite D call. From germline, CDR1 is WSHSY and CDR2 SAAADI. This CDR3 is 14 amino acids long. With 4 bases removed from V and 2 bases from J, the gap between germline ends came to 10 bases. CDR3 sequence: CASSGAGATDTQYF. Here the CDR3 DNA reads TGCGCCAGCAGTGGAGCAGGCGCCACAGATACGCAGTATTTT.

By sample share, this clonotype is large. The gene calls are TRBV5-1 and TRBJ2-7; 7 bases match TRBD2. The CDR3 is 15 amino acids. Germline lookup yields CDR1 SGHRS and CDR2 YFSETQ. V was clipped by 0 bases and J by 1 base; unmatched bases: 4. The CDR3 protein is CASSLGTSGSYEQYF. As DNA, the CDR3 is TGCGCCAGCAGCTTGGGGACTAGTGGGTCCTACGAGCAGTACTTC.

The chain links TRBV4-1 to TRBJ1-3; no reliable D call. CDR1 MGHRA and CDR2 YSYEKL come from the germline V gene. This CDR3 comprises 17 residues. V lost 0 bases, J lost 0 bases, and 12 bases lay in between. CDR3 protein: CASSQEVEDLSGNTIYF. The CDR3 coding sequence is TGCGCCAGCAGCCAAGAGGTCGAAGACCTCTCTGGAAACACCATATATTTT.

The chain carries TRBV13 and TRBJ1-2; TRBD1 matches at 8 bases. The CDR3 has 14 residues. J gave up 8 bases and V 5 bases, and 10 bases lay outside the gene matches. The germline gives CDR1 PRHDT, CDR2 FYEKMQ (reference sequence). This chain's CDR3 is CASSTSPGGRGYTF. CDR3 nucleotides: TGTGCCAGCAGCACCAGCCCAGGGGGCCGGGGCTACACCTTC.

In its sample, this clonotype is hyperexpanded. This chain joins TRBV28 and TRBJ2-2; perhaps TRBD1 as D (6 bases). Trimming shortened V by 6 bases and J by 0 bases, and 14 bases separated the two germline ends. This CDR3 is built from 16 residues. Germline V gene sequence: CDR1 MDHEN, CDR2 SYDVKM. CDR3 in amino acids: CASRKQGSPNTGELFF. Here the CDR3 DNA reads TGTGCCAGCAGAAAACAGGGTTCCCCGAACACCGGGGAGCTGTTTTTT.

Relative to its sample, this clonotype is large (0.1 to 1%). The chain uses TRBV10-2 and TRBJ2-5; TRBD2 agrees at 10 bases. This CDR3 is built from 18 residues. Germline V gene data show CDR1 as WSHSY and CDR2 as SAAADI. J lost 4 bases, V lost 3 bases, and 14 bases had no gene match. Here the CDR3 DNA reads TGCGCCAGCAGTGAAGGAAGGCAAGCGGGAGGGAGGGCAGAGACCCAGTACTTC. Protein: CASSEGRQAGGRAETQYF.

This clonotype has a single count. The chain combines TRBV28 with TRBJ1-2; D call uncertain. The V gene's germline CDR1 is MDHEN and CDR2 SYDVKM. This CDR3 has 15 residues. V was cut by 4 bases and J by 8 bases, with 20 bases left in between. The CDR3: CASSSGGAYGVGYTF. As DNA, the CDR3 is TGTGCCAGCAGTTCGGGCGGTGCCTACGGGGTCGGCTACACCTTC.